This is a list of T cell receptor beta chains from one sample in a study of blood T cells in healthy people across ages. TCRdb ran MiXCR on the 5' RACE reads and lists one entry per CDR3 protein. Of roughly 800,000 distinct CDR3 sequences listed, roughly 40% were seen once; the top ten hold over 10%. Sequenced input: blood. These receptors were collected from a man aged 18 to 29 in good health. CDR3s include the opening cysteine and the closing phenylalanine or tryptophan. Each record gives: J gene, D gene, V gene, clone size, CDR3 DNA, CDR3 protein. A D gene is named only where the DNA matches it firmly. Rows may omit the clone size; those that give it use once, few, many or a size class.

J gene: TRBJ1-1; D gene: NA; V gene: TRBV30; clone size: once; CDR3 DNA: TGTGCCTGGAGTGTACGAAGAGTGGGGAACACTGAAGCTTTCTTT; CDR3 protein: CAWSVRRVGNTEAFF
J gene: TRBJ1-1; D gene: NA; V gene: TRBV29-1; clone size: NA; CDR3 DNA: TGCAGCGTCTTCCGACACGATGGCATGAACACTGAAGCTTTCTTT; CDR3 protein: CSVFRHDGMNTEAFF
J gene: TRBJ2-1; D gene: TRBD2; V gene: TRBV7-2; clone size: few; CDR3 DNA: TGTGCCAGCCGCCCTCCGGCGGGGGGCTACAATGAGCAGTTCTTC; CDR3 protein: CASRPPAGGYNEQFF
J gene: TRBJ1-1; D gene: NA; V gene: TRBV7-3; clone size: NA; CDR3 DNA: TGTGCCAGCAGCCTCGGACACTCGAACACTGAAGCTTTCTTT; CDR3 protein: CASSLGHSNTEAFF
J gene: TRBJ2-3; D gene: TRBD2; V gene: TRBV3-1; clone size: NA; CDR3 DNA: TGTGCCAGCAGCCCCGATAGCGGGGGGCCCACAGATACGCAGTATTTT; CDR3 protein: CASSPDSGGPTDTQYF
J gene: TRBJ2-7; D gene: NA; V gene: TRBV25-1; clone size: NA; CDR3 DNA: TGTGCCAGCAGTGAAAGCAGGGGAGGGCGCAATGAGCAGTACTTC; CDR3 protein: CASSESRGGRNEQYF
J gene: TRBJ2-5; D gene: NA; V gene: TRBV7-2; clone size: NA; CDR3 DNA: TGTGCCAGCAGCTTAGATGGGGGGTGGCGGGAGACCCAGTACTTC; CDR3 protein: CASSLDGGWRETQYF
J gene: TRBJ2-1; D gene: NA; V gene: TRBV28; clone size: NA; CDR3 DNA: TGTGCCAGCAGTCTCGGACTGACCTCCGACCTGGATGAGCAGTTCTTC; CDR3 protein: CASSLGLTSDLDEQFF
J gene: TRBJ2-3; D gene: NA; V gene: TRBV2; clone size: NA; CDR3 DNA: TGTGCCAGCAGTGTGGGGGAAGATACGCAGTATTTT; CDR3 protein: CASSVGEDTQYF
J gene: TRBJ2-3; D gene: TRBD2; V gene: TRBV4-2; clone size: many; CDR3 DNA: TGTGCCAGCAGCCATCGTAGCGGGGGATCCTCTAGCACAGATACGCAGTATTTT; CDR3 protein: CASSHRSGGSSSTDTQYF
J gene: TRBJ2-7; D gene: NA; V gene: TRBV18; clone size: NA; CDR3 DNA: TGTGCCAGCTCGGCTACTCGAGGCTACGAGCAGTACTTC; CDR3 protein: CASSATRGYEQYF
J gene: TRBJ2-5; D gene: TRBD1; V gene: TRBV3-1; clone size: few; CDR3 DNA: TGTGCCAGCAGCCAAGCCGGACAGGGGTTGGAGACCCAGTACTTC; CDR3 protein: CASSQAGQGLETQYF
J gene: TRBJ1-5; D gene: NA; V gene: TRBV7-2; clone size: many; CDR3 DNA: TGTGCCAGCAGCGCAGACATAAATCAGCCCCAGCATTTT; CDR3 protein: CASSADINQPQHF
J gene: TRBJ2-1; D gene: NA; V gene: TRBV7-2; clone size: NA; CDR3 DNA: TGTGCCAGCAGCCGCCTATTTCGGGAGCAGTTCTTC; CDR3 protein: CASSRLFREQFF
J gene: TRBJ2-7; D gene: NA; V gene: TRBV7-9; clone size: NA; CDR3 DNA: TGTGCCAGCAGCTTAAACAGGAACGAGAGCCGGAAGTACTTC; CDR3 protein: CASSLNRNESRKYF
J gene: TRBJ2-7; D gene: NA; V gene: TRBV7-2; clone size: NA; CDR3 DNA: TGTGCCAGCAGACCATGGACGGATTTCTCCTACGAGCAGTACTTC; CDR3 protein: CASRPWTDFSYEQYF
J gene: TRBJ1-6; D gene: TRBD1; V gene: TRBV20-1; clone size: NA; CDR3 DNA: TGCAGTGCTAGACGGGACAGCGAGAGCTCCTATAATTCACCCCTCCACTTT; CDR3 protein: CSARRDSESSYNSPLHF
J gene: TRBJ1-6; D gene: TRBD1; V gene: TRBV20-1; clone size: NA; CDR3 DNA: TGCAGTGCTAGAGATCCCCGGACAGGGAATAATTCACCCCTCCACTTT; CDR3 protein: CSARDPRTGNNSPLHF
J gene: TRBJ2-3; D gene: TRBD2; V gene: TRBV7-2; clone size: few; CDR3 DNA: TGTGCCAGCAGCTTACCTAGCGGGGGGGCGTTGGATACGCAGTATTTT; CDR3 protein: CASSLPSGGALDTQYF
J gene: TRBJ2-7; D gene: NA; V gene: TRBV5-6; clone size: NA; CDR3 DNA: TGTGCCAGCAGCTTGGAGTTCAGCGAGTACGAGCAGTACTTC; CDR3 protein: CASSLEFSEYEQYF
J gene: TRBJ1-5; D gene: NA; V gene: TRBV20-1; clone size: few; CDR3 DNA: TGCAGTGCCAGAAGGGGGGTCCAGCCCCAGCATTTT; CDR3 protein: CSARRGVQPQHF
J gene: TRBJ2-1; D gene: NA; V gene: TRBV13; clone size: NA; CDR3 DNA: TGTGCCAGCAGCGAAAGAGGCAATGAGCAGTTCTTC; CDR3 protein: CASSERGNEQFF
J gene: TRBJ1-5; D gene: NA; V gene: TRBV7-2; clone size: NA; CDR3 DNA: TGTGCCAGCAGATCAAGAGACGGCTTCAATCAGCCCCAGCATTTT; CDR3 protein: CASRSRDGFNQPQHF
J gene: TRBJ2-5; D gene: TRBD2; V gene: TRBV19; clone size: NA; CDR3 DNA: TGTGCCAGTAGTATGGCGGGGGGCCGGTATTTGTTGACCCAGTACTTC; CDR3 protein: CASSMAGGRYLLTQYF
J gene: TRBJ1-5; D gene: TRBD1; V gene: TRBV20-1; clone size: NA; CDR3 DNA: TGCAGTGCAAATGGCAGGGGGCGATTTAGCAATCAGCCCCAGCATTTT; CDR3 protein: CSANGRGRFSNQPQHF
J gene: TRBJ2-7; D gene: NA; V gene: TRBV20-1; clone size: few; CDR3 DNA: TGCAGTGCACGACTAGGCTTCGCCTACAATGAGCAGTACTTC; CDR3 protein: CSARLGFAYNEQYF
J gene: TRBJ1-2; D gene: TRBD1; V gene: TRBV6-2/TRBV6-3; clone size: few; CDR3 DNA: TGTGCCAGCAGACCCGGACAGGAGCTTAACTATGGCTACACCTTC; CDR3 protein: CASRPGQELNYGYTF
J gene: TRBJ2-1; D gene: NA; V gene: TRBV5-1; clone size: NA; CDR3 DNA: TGCGCCAGCAGCTTGGGGGGGGCTAGCTCCTACAATGAGCAGTTCTTC; CDR3 protein: CASSLGGASSYNEQFF
J gene: TRBJ2-5; D gene: NA; V gene: TRBV9; clone size: few; CDR3 DNA: TGTGCCAGCAGCGTCGGCGGAGGGTCAGGAGAGACCCAGTACTTC; CDR3 protein: CASSVGGGSGETQYF
J gene: TRBJ2-7; D gene: TRBD1; V gene: TRBV7-2; clone size: NA; CDR3 DNA: TGTGCCAGCAGCAACACAGGGGTTTCCTACGAGCAGTACTTC; CDR3 protein: CASSNTGVSYEQYF
J gene: TRBJ2-1; D gene: NA; V gene: TRBV7-2; clone size: NA; CDR3 DNA: TGTGCCGGCAGCTTAGAAGCCAGGGAAGACAATGAGCAGTTCTTC; CDR3 protein: CAGSLEAREDNEQFF
J gene: TRBJ2-1; D gene: NA; V gene: TRBV2; clone size: few; CDR3 DNA: TGTGCCAGCACCCGGGAAGAAGGGCGCTATGAGCAGTTCTTC; CDR3 protein: CASTREEGRYEQFF
J gene: TRBJ2-1; D gene: NA; V gene: TRBV7-3; clone size: many; CDR3 DNA: TGTGCCAGCAGCTCGGACGGGGACTACAATGAGCAGTTCTTC; CDR3 protein: CASSSDGDYNEQFF
J gene: TRBJ2-1; D gene: TRBD1; V gene: TRBV9; clone size: NA; CDR3 DNA: TGTGCCGGCAGCGTAGCTCGACAGGGAGAGGGGGAGCAGTTCTTC; CDR3 protein: CAGSVARQGEGEQFF
J gene: TRBJ1-1; D gene: NA; V gene: TRBV12-5; clone size: NA; CDR3 DNA: TGTGCTAGTGGTTTGGTACTAGAGGGCCGCACTGAAGCTTTCTTT; CDR3 protein: CASGLVLEGRTEAFF
J gene: TRBJ2-1; D gene: TRBD2; V gene: TRBV6-6; clone size: few; CDR3 DNA: TGTGCCAGCAGTGGCTCCAGCGGGGGAAGCAATGAGCAGTTCTTC; CDR3 protein: CASSGSSGGSNEQFF
J gene: TRBJ2-5; D gene: NA; V gene: TRBV10-3; clone size: NA; CDR3 DNA: TGTGCCATCAGTCTCGACAGCCAAGAGACCCAGTACTTC; CDR3 protein: CAISLDSQETQYF
J gene: TRBJ2-1; D gene: TRBD1; V gene: TRBV5-1; clone size: few; CDR3 DNA: TGCGCCAGCAGCGGAAGGGACAGTGTTTCCGAGCAGTTCTTC; CDR3 protein: CASSGRDSVSEQFF
J gene: TRBJ2-7; D gene: NA; V gene: TRBV7-2; clone size: many; CDR3 DNA: TGTGCCAGCAGCGTCACAGGTGGCTACGAGCAGTACTTC; CDR3 protein: CASSVTGGYEQYF
J gene: TRBJ2-5; D gene: TRBD1; V gene: TRBV13; clone size: NA; CDR3 DNA: TGTGCCAGCAGCATGACAGGGCCAGAGACCCAGTACTTC; CDR3 protein: CASSMTGPETQYF
J gene: TRBJ1-1; D gene: NA; V gene: TRBV5-1; clone size: NA; CDR3 DNA: TGCGCCAGCAGCTTGTACGAGGTGGGCGGCACTGAAGCTTTCTTT; CDR3 protein: CASSLYEVGGTEAFF
J gene: TRBJ2-3; D gene: NA; V gene: TRBV20-1; clone size: NA; CDR3 DNA: TGCAGTGCGCAGGGAGATACGCGGTATTTT; CDR3 protein: CSAQGDTRYF
J gene: TRBJ1-2; D gene: NA; V gene: TRBV5-1; clone size: NA; CDR3 DNA: TGCGCCAGCAGCTTTTCAACAGATGGCTACACCTTC; CDR3 protein: CASSFSTDGYTF
J gene: TRBJ2-1; D gene: TRBD1; V gene: TRBV3-1; clone size: few; CDR3 DNA: TGTGCCAGCAGCCAAGCAGCGGCAGGGGGCTATGAGCAGTTCTTC; CDR3 protein: CASSQAAAGGYEQFF
J gene: TRBJ1-2; D gene: TRBD1; V gene: TRBV20-1; clone size: NA; CDR3 DNA: TGCAGTGCCCACTCCACTCAGGGACAGCCCTTCTATGGCTACACCTTC; CDR3 protein: CSAHSTQGQPFYGYTF
J gene: TRBJ1-4; D gene: NA; V gene: TRBV29-1; clone size: NA; CDR3 DNA: TGCAGCGTTACAGGAGGAACAACTAATGAAAAACTGTTTTTT; CDR3 protein: CSVTGGTTNEKLFF